Listed below are T cell receptor beta chains from one sample, sequenced in a study of spatial heterogeneity in lung cancer. TCRdb re-called the 5' RACE reads through MiXCR, storing one row per CDR3 protein. Of roughly 75,000 distinct CDR3 sequences listed, about an eighth were seen once; the top ten hold 6.5% to 8.5%. The sample was PBMCs, taken at surgery. These receptors came from a male donor with early-stage non-small cell lung cancer. The CDR3 runs from the conserved cysteine through the conserved F or W. A D gene is named only where the DNA matches it firmly. Clone size appears in some rows only: once, few, many, or a class for an expanded clone.

D: TRBD2; size: many; V: TRBV20-1; J: TRBJ2-1; CDR3: CSVQLERSGRGNEQFF; DNA: TGCAGTGTTCAGTTGGAGAGAAGCGGGAGAGGAAATGAGCAGTTCTTC
D: NA; size: many; V: TRBV7-8; J: TRBJ2-5; CDR3: CASSLAETQYF; DNA: TGTGCCAGCAGCTTAGCGGAGACCCAGTACTTC
D: NA; size: NA; V: TRBV12-3/TRBV12-4; J: TRBJ1-1; CDR3: CASASGLIAFF; DNA: TGTGCCAGCGCCTCCGGGCTAATCGCTTTCTTT
D: NA; size: few; V: TRBV5-1; J: TRBJ2-1; CDR3: CASSLDPRGEQFF; DNA: TGCGCCAGCAGCTTGGATCCTCGTGGTGAGCAGTTCTTC
D: TRBD1; size: NA; V: TRBV9; J: TRBJ2-2; CDR3: CASSVRQGAGTGELSF; DNA: TGTGCCAGCAGCGTAAGACAGGGGGCCGGAACCGGGGAGCTGTCTTTT
D: NA; size: few; V: TRBV20-1; J: TRBJ2-7; CDR3: CSASAFSGAGEQYF; DNA: TGCAGTGCTAGCGCCTTCTCGGGGGCAGGGGAGCAGTACTTC
D: NA; size: NA; V: TRBV4-1; J: TRBJ2-7; CDR3: CASSQVPEGAYSYEQYF; DNA: TGCGCCAGCAGCCAAGTGCCAGAAGGGGCCTATTCGTACGAGCAGTACTTC
D: TRBD1; size: NA; V: TRBV2; J: TRBJ1-4; CDR3: CASRPWDSATNEKLFF; DNA: TGTGCCAGCAGGCCATGGGACAGCGCAACTAATGAAAAACTGTTTTTT
D: NA; size: NA; V: TRBV9; J: TRBJ2-1; CDR3: CASSVGRGPRHEQFF; DNA: TGTGCCAGCAGCGTAGGTCGGGGACCCCGGCATGAGCAGTTCTTC
D: NA; size: many; V: TRBV29-1; J: TRBJ1-1; CDR3: CSAGTNTEAFF; DNA: TGCAGCGCCGGGACAAACACTGAAGCTTTCTTT
D: TRBD2; size: many; V: TRBV20-1; J: TRBJ2-5; CDR3: CSAQRGLAGLETQYF; DNA: TGCAGTGCCCAACGGGGACTAGCGGGATTAGAGACCCAGTACTTC
D: NA; size: NA; V: TRBV7-9; J: TRBJ2-7; CDR3: CASSHPHSYEQYF; DNA: TGTGCCAGCAGCCACCCCCACTCCTACGAGCAGTACTTC
D: NA; size: few; V: TRBV12-3/TRBV12-4; J: TRBJ2-1; CDR3: CASSARDGTEQFF; DNA: TGTGCCAGCAGTGCCAGAGATGGGACTGAGCAGTTCTTC
D: NA; size: few; V: TRBV4-1; J: TRBJ2-5; CDR3: CASSPIIGLETQYF; DNA: TGCGCCAGCAGCCCGATAATAGGGCTGGAGACCCAGTACTTC
D: NA; size: many; V: TRBV14; J: TRBJ1-5; CDR3: CASSQDFPQHF; DNA: TGTGCCAGCAGCCAAGATTTCCCCCAGCATTTT
D: NA; size: NA; V: TRBV6-2/TRBV6-3; J: TRBJ1-1; CDR3: CASSGLTEAFF; DNA: TGTGCCAGCAGTGGACTAACTGAAGCTTTCTTT
D: NA; size: NA; V: TRBV7-3; J: TRBJ2-7; CDR3: CASSLLPGTEQYF; DNA: TGTGCCAGCAGCTTACTACCTGGCACCGAGCAGTACTTC
D: NA; size: few; V: TRBV7-2; J: TRBJ2-5; CDR3: CASSSGTAETQYF; DNA: TGTGCCAGCAGCTCCGGGACGGCCGAGACCCAGTACTTC
D: TRBD2; size: NA; V: TRBV7-7; J: TRBJ2-1; CDR3: CASSLTTSGRLSEQFF; DNA: TGTGCTAGCAGCCTCACGACTAGCGGGAGATTAAGTGAGCAGTTCTTC
D: NA; size: many; V: TRBV5-1; J: TRBJ2-5; CDR3: CASSLEVQETQYF; DNA: TGCGCCAGCAGCTTGGAAGTACAAGAGACCCAGTACTTC
D: NA; size: few; V: TRBV20-1; J: TRBJ2-1; CDR3: CSARRGSNLNEQFF; DNA: TGCAGTGCTAGGCGGGGCAGCAACTTGAATGAGCAGTTCTTC
D: NA; size: NA; V: TRBV6-5; J: TRBJ2-7; CDR3: CASSPQTAYEQYF; DNA: TGTGCCAGCAGTCCACAGACAGCGTACGAGCAGTACTTC
D: TRBD2; size: NA; V: TRBV28; J: TRBJ2-5; CDR3: CASSFLPAGVQSGQETQYF; DNA: TGTGCCAGCAGTTTTCTTCCAGCGGGAGTGCAGTCGGGCCAAGAGACCCAGTACTTC
D: TRBD1; size: many; V: TRBV6-1; J: TRBJ1-6; CDR3: CASSEATGGSPLHF; DNA: TGTGCCAGCAGTGAAGCGACAGGGGGTTCACCCCTCCACTTT
D: NA; size: medium-sized; V: TRBV28; J: TRBJ2-5; CDR3: CASTLNRAHQETQYF; DNA: TGTGCCAGCACCTTGAACCGGGCTCATCAAGAGACCCAGTACTTC
D: NA; size: many; V: TRBV29-1; J: TRBJ2-7; CDR3: CSVRTGAEQYF; DNA: TGCAGCGTTCGCACAGGAGCCGAGCAGTACTTC
D: TRBD1; size: NA; V: TRBV24-1; J: TRBJ1-2; CDR3: CATSALGGQGESGYTF; DNA: TGTGCCACCAGTGCCCTAGGGGGACAGGGGGAAAGTGGCTACACCTTC
D: TRBD2; size: NA; V: TRBV7-6; J: TRBJ2-3; CDR3: CASMGSGRARTDTQYF; DNA: TGTGCCAGCATGGGTAGCGGGAGGGCCCGGACAGATACGCAGTATTTT
D: TRBD1; size: NA; V: TRBV5-1; J: TRBJ1-2; CDR3: CASSLEGTEDGYTF; DNA: TGCGCCAGCAGCTTGGAGGGGACAGAGGATGGCTACACCTTC
D: NA; size: NA; V: TRBV5-1; J: TRBJ1-1; CDR3: CASSLVLTGRAEAFF; DNA: TGCGCCAGCAGCTTGGTACTTACAGGGAGGGCTGAAGCTTTCTTT
D: TRBD1; size: NA; V: TRBV20-1; J: TRBJ1-3; CDR3: CSAREQGSSIYF; DNA: TGCAGTGCTAGAGAACAGGGGAGCTCCATATATTTT
D: TRBD1; size: few; V: TRBV5-1; J: TRBJ1-1; CDR3: CASSRDRGQGTEAFF; DNA: TGCGCCAGCAGCCGCGACAGGGGGCAGGGCACTGAAGCTTTCTTT
D: NA; size: NA; V: TRBV12-3/TRBV12-4; J: TRBJ1-5; CDR3: CASSYRQVNQPQHF; DNA: TGTGCCAGCAGTTACCGACAGGTTAACCAGCCCCAGCATTTT
D: NA; size: many; V: TRBV6-6; J: TRBJ2-1; CDR3: CASSSDHLEQFF; DNA: TGTGCCAGCAGTTCGGACCACCTTGAGCAGTTCTTC
D: NA; size: few; V: TRBV2; J: TRBJ2-4; CDR3: CASSEGVGRTAKNIQYF; DNA: TGTGCCAGCAGTGAAGGGGTTGGGAGGACTGCCAAAAACATTCAGTACTTC
D: NA; size: NA; V: TRBV7-9; J: TRBJ1-2; CDR3: CASSDTGRRGYTF; DNA: TGTGCCAGCAGCGATACAGGGCGGCGTGGCTACACCTTC
D: NA; size: many; V: TRBV5-1; J: TRBJ2-1; CDR3: CASSFATGSYNEQFF; DNA: TGCGCCAGCAGCTTCGCGACGGGATCCTACAATGAGCAGTTCTTC